This T cell receptor beta chain is from a study of cytomegalovirus exposure and HLA in healthy donors. Study overall: Researchers found that approximately 85% of some 400 genotyped donors fell within the Caucasian-associated ancestry cluster. Overall study findings and caveats: Among TCR beta chains, those listed as cytomegalovirus-associated numbered fewer than 200.

For this clone: Its antigen is unknown.

PCR used 60 Vbeta primers and 13 Jbeta primers. The table came from immunoSEQ multiplex PCR; TCRdb's copy has only in-frame clones and leaves some out. In the table there are approximately 140,000 clones, more than 60% of which are singletons. Healthy donors of bone marrow made up the group. The germline V and J ends were trimmed by 4 bases and 0 bases, with 12 bases remaining between them. Per the germline V gene, CDR1 is SEHNR and CDR2 is FQNEAQ (reference sequence). The CDR3 spans 15 residues. The sequence derives from a male donor in good health and CMV-seronegative. The material sequenced was PBMCs. The V and J genes are TRBV7-9 and TRBJ1-1; no definite D call. This CDR3 reads CASSSRRTMNTEAFF. CDR3 DNA: TGTGCCAGCAGCTCCCGGAGGACGATGAACACTGAAGCTTTCTTT.